A selection of T cell receptor beta chains follows, all from one sample in a study of T cells in localized non-small cell lung cancer. The assay was immunoSEQ multiplex PCR, and TCRdb's table has in-frame clones only and misses some. Of roughly 900 clones in the sample, roughly 23% were seen once. The material was lung tumor tissue, obtained before any cancer treatment. The source of these receptors is a female donor at least 60 years old with stage II squamous cell lung carcinoma. CDR3s include the opening cysteine and the closing phenylalanine or tryptophan. Each record gives: clone size, J gene, V gene, CDR3 protein. Clone sizes are given selectively: once, few, many, or a class where the clone is expanded.

.	TRBJ2-5	TRBV19	CASSNHEEETQYF
few	TRBJ1-2	TRBV11-3	CASSFDRGQAGYTF
.	TRBJ1-5	TRBV28	CASSPRDRRYNQPQHF
.	TRBJ2-3	TRBV29-1	CSSLRGAGGDTDTQYF
.	TRBJ2-5	TRBV5-1	CASSLIGQGQETQYF
large	TRBJ1-2	TRBV11-3	CASSLGQSNYGYTF
large	TRBJ1-2	TRBV4-1	CASSQETANYGYTF
few	TRBJ2-7	TRBV29-1	CSVEVRDVPYEQYF
medium-sized	TRBJ1-2	TRBV6-8	CASSYSHGTGGLGYTF
few	TRBJ1-4	TRBV23-1	CASSQDPDRAVEKLFF
few	TRBJ2-7	TRBV11-3	CASSRPGTGFYEQYF
.	TRBJ2-3	TRBV19	CASSIERGDTQYF
medium-sized	TRBJ2-7	TRBV11-3	CASSFPTGGQRSEQYF
few	TRBJ2-2	TRBV14	CASWDSNTGELFF
.	TRBJ2-7	TRBV6-8	CASSRQETYEQYF
few	TRBJ2-7	TRBV18	CASSPRDRGEQYF
.	TRBJ2-2	TRBV5-1	CASSFVSGLNTGELFF
medium-sized	TRBJ2-5	TRBV11-3	CASSLGAAEETQYF
.	TRBJ2-1	TRBV11-3	CASSSWTGKLGEQFF
.	TRBJ2-1	TRBV29-1	CSPQTIREGIAFF
few	TRBJ2-3	TRBV9	CASSTGATDTQYF
.	TRBJ1-5	TRBV6-8	CASGQGNQPQHF
large	TRBJ1-1	TRBV6-8	CASRGGGTEAFF
.	TRBJ1-5	TRBV29-1	CSVEDRGSGQPQHF
.	TRBJ2-5	TRBV10-2	CASSDWGRASGETQYF
.	TRBJ2-1	TRBV14	CASSQVPLGEGFF
few	TRBJ2-7	TRBV6-8	CASSSLMTGAEQYF
.	TRBJ2-1	TRBV11-3	CASSPRGAGGRDEQFF
large	TRBJ2-1	TRBV6-8	CASRRLAEGLYNEQFF
.	TRBJ2-1	TRBV11-3	CASSPGGGGFDNEQFF
few	TRBJ1-1	TRBV29-1	CSVEVSQGTEAFF
large	TRBJ2-3	TRBV11-3	CASSSSLGGIDTQYF
.	TRBJ2-1	TRBV5-1	CASSLDRLGGRHSNEQFF
.	TRBJ2-7	TRBV11-3	CASSQLTSGGSYEQYF
few	TRBJ2-6	TRBV9	CASSAGGRNSLKVLTF
few	TRBJ1-1	TRBV19	CASSSPPGVNTEAFF
large	TRBJ1-1	TRBV11-3	CASRPGPGGDTEAFF
.	TRBJ2-5	TRBV14	CASSPLAGRGETQYF